A single sample is the source of the 6 T cell receptor beta chains below, sequenced in a study of blood T cell repertoires in COVID-19 (dated by TCRdb to the early 2020s). Library creation used the immunoSEQ multiplex PCR assay. This immuneACCESS table, as held by TCRdb, lists in-frame sequences with V and J called but not all clones. Of the missing ones, under half trace to an unresolved V gene in checked studies; the others have no known cause. For this sample there are 160,000 or so clones; 87% appear just once. Under 5% of the sample lies in the top ten. The sequenced sample was peripheral blood. These receptors came from a woman aged 55-69 years who had recovered from COVID-19.

V usage is TRBV5-1 and J usage is TRBJ1-5; D unresolved. The CDR3 has 15 residues. Germline CDR1 and CDR2: SGHRS and YFSETQ. Trimming removed 0 bases at V and 0 bases at J, with 7 bases between. The CDR3 nucleotides are TGCGCCAGCAGCTTGGACGCGAATAGCAATCAGCCCCAGCATTTT. Protein: CASSLDANSNQPQHF.

This clone was recorded only once. The chain links TRBV28 to TRBJ1-1; D might be TRBD1 (6 bases). The germline V gene encodes CDR1 MDHEN and CDR2 SYDVKM. V lost 7 bases, J lost 7 bases, and 13 bases lay in between. The CDR3 has 12 residues. CDR3 sequence reads: CASTTWGLEAFF. The CDR3 DNA reads TGTGCCAGCACCACGTGGGGGCTTGAAGCTTTCTTT.

The CDR3 reads CASSPGTYNEQFF. For the CDR3, the DNA is TGTGCCAGCAGCCCAGGGACCTACAATGAGCAGTTCTTC. This chain joins TRBV7-9 and TRBJ2-1; weak D call: TRBD1 (5 bases). Germline CDR1 is SEHNR and CDR2 is FQNEAQ (reference sequence). The CDR3 sequence is 13 residues long. The V end was cut by 5 bases, the J end by 2 bases, with 7 bases between.

The V and J genes are TRBV3-1 (or the pseudogene TRBV3-2) and TRBJ2-5; D possibly corresponds to TRBD1 (5 bases). The CDR3 runs to 15 residues. CDR1 is LGHDT, CDR2 YNNKEL, per germline (reference sequence). Deletions cut 2 bases from V and 4 bases from J, with 14 bases between. The chain's CDR3 is CASSQTSGFGETQYF. CDR3 sequence (DNA): TGTGCCAGCAGCCAAACCTCAGGGTTTGGAGAGACCCAGTACTTC.

J is TRBJ1-1 and V is TRBV27, with D possibly matching TRBD1 (6 bases). In germline, CDR1 is MNHEY, CDR2 SMNVEV (reference sequence). The CDR3 has 14 residues. Trimming stripped 6 bases from V and 3 bases from J, with 14 bases between. The DNA of the CDR3 is TGTGCCAGCAGGCCAATACAGGGACACACTGAAGCTTTCTTT. Amino acids: CASRPIQGHTEAFF.

This clone was observed a few times. The chain links TRBV20-1 to TRBJ2-5; D is ambiguous. V lost 3 bases to trimming and J lost 7 bases, with 15 bases between them. The CDR3 is 13 amino acids. Germline CDR1 reads DFQATT; CDR2 reads SNEGSKA (reference sequence). The CDR3 DNA is TGCAGTGCTAGTCATGTACGCGAGTGGACCCAGTACTTC. It codes for CSASHVREWTQYF.